The 4 T cell receptor beta chains presented below share a single source sample, sequenced in a study of blood T cell repertoires in COVID-19. Clones were read by immunoSEQ multiplex PCR, and TCRdb kept only the in-frame ones, dropping some. The data contain fewer than 200,000 clones, approximately 86% of them seen just once; the ten biggest clones take up approximately 1.2%. Sequenced input: peripheral blood. Source of these receptors: a man in his 60s who had recovered from COVID-19.

The V call is TRBV19, the J call TRBJ1-4, with D unclear. CDR3 size: 15 residues. Looked up from germline, CDR1 is LNHDA and CDR2 is SQIVND (reference sequence). Trimming shortened V by 2 bases and J by 0 bases, and 7 bases separated the two germline ends. CDR3 bases: TGTGCCAGTAGTATAATGAGTGCAACTAATGAAAAACTGTTTTTT. This encodes CASSIMSATNEKLFF. Supplemented by reference TRBV19 and TRBJ1-4, the full variable domain reads DGGITQSPKYLFRKEGQNVTLSCEQNLNHDAMYWYRQDPGQGLRLIYYSQIVNDFQKGDIAEGYSVSREKKESFPLTVTSAQKNPTAFYLCASSIMSATNEKLFFGSGTQLSVL.

This clone was recorded only once. V and J are TRBV14 and TRBJ2-1; TRBD2 aligns across 9 bases. J lost 1 base, V lost 2 bases, and 3 bases had no gene match. Germline loops: CDR1 SGHDN, CDR2 FVKESK. CDR3 size: 16 residues. The CDR3, as DNA: TGTGCCAGCAGCCAACGACTAGCGGCTTCCTACAATGAGCAGTTCTTC. Amino acid sequence: CASSQRLAASYNEQFF.

This chain's CDR3 is CASRHRQTGGNQPQHF. For the CDR3, the DNA is TGTGCCAGCCGTCACAGACAGACAGGGGGCAATCAGCCCCAGCATTTT. The V and J genes are TRBV2 and TRBJ1-5; 8 bases align to TRBD1. CDR1 and CDR2 (germline): SNHLY, FYNNEI. The CDR3 is 16 residues long. V shed 8 bases, J shed 2 bases, and the junction held 11 bases outside the gene matches.

The chain uses TRBV7-3 and TRBJ2-5; 9 nucleotides align to TRBD2. V trimming: 2 bases; J trimming: 0 bases; junction bases outside the gene matches: 1. Per the germline V gene, CDR1 is SGHTA and CDR2 is FQGTGA. The CDR3 runs 15 residues. Here the CDR3 reads CASSLAGGHQETQYF. The CDR3 region has the DNA TGTGCCAGCAGCTTAGCGGGGGGGCACCAAGAGACCCAGTACTTC.